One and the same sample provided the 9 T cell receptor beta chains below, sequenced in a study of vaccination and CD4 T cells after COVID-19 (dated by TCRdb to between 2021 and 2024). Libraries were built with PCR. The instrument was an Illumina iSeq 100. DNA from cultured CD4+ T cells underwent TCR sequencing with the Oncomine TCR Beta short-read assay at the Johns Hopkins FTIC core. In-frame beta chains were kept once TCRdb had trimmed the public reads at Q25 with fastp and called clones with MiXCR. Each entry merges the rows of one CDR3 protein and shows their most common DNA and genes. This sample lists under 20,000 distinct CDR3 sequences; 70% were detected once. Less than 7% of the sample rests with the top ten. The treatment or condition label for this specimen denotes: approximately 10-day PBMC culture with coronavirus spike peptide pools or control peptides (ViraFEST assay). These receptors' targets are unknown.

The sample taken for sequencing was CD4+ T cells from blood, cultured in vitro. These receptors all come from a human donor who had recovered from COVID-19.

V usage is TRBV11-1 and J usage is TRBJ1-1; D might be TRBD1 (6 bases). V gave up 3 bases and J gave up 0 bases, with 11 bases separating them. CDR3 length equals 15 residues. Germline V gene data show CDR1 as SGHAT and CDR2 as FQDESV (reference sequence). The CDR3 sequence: CASSFDRSMNTEAFF. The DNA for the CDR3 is TGTGCCAGCAGCTTCGACAGGTCCATGAACACTGAAGCTTTCTTT.

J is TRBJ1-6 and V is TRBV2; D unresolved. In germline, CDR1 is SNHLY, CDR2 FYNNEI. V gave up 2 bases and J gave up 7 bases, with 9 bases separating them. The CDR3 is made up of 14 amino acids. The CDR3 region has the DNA TGTGCCAGCAGTGAATTTAGGCGGAATTCACCCCTCCACTTT. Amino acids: CASSEFRRNSPLHF. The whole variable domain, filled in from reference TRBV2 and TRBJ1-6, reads EPEVTQTPSHQVTQMGQEVILRCVPISNHLYFYWYRQILGQKVEFLVSFYNNEISEKSEIFDDQFSVERPDGSNFTLKIRSTKLEDSAMYFCASSEFRRNSPLHFGNGTRLTVT.

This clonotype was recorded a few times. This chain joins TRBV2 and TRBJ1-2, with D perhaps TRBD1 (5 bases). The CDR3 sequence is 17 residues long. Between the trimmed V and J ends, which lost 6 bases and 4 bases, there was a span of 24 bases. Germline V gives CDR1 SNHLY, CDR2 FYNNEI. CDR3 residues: CASRAIHPGRGIYGYTF. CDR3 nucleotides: TGTGCCAGCAGAGCCATACATCCGGGACGGGGGATCTATGGCTACACCTTC. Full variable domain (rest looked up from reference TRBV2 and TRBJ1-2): EPEVTQTPSHQVTQMGQEVILRCVPISNHLYFYWYRQILGQKVEFLVSFYNNEISEKSEIFDDQFSVERPDGSNFTLKIRSTKLEDSAMYFCASRAIHPGRGIYGYTFGSGTRLTVV.

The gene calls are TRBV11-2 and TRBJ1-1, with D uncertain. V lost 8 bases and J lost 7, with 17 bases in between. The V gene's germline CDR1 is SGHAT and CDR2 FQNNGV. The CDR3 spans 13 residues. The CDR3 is CASAVGARGEAFF. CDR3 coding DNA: TGTGCCAGCGCCGTGGGAGCTCGGGGTGAAGCTTTCTTT.

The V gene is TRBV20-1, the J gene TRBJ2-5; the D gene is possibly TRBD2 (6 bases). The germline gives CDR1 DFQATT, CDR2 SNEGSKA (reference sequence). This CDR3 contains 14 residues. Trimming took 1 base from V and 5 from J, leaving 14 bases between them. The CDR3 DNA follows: TGCAGTGCTAGAGGACCCCGGGCGGGGGAGACCCAGTACTTC. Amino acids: CSARGPRAGETQYF.

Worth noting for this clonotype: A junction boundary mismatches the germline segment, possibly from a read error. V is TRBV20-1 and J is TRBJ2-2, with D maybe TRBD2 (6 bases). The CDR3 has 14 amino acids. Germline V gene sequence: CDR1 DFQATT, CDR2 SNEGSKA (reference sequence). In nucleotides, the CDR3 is TGTAGTGCCACGGCGGGACCGAACACCGGGGAGCTGTTTTTT. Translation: CSATAGPNTGELFF.

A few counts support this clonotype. CDR3 in DNA: TGTGCCAGCAGTTTAGGAGGCGGGTGGGGTAATTCACCCCTCCACTTT. Protein product: CASSLGGGWGNSPLHF. The chain carries TRBV12-3 or TRBV12-4 and TRBJ1-6; D unresolved. CDR3 length: 16 residues. Trimming cost V 1 base and J 6 bases, with 13 bases left between them.

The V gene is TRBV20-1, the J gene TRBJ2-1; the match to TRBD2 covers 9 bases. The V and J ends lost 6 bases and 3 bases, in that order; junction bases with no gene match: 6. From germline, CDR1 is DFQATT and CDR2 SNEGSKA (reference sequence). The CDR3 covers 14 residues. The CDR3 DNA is TGCAGTGCCCGAGCGGGAGGCCACTACAATGAGCAGTTCTTC. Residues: CSARAGGHYNEQFF.

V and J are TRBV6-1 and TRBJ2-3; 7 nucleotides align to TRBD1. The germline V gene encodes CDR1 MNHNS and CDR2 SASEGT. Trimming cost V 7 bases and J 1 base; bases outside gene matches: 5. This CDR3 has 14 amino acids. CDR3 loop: CASTPTGGTDTQYF. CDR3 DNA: TGTGCCAGCACCCCTACAGGGGGCACAGATACGCAGTATTTT.